Shown below are 9 T cell receptor beta chains from a single sample sequenced in a study of cytomegalovirus exposure and HLA in healthy donors. With 60 Vbeta and 13 Jbeta primers, the PCR was carried out. The repertoire was sequenced with immunoSEQ multiplex PCR; TCRdb's copy has only in-frame clones and lacks some. The sample lists roughly 170,000 clones; roughly 80% were seen once. The sequenced sample consisted of PBMCs. The receptors stem from a young woman in good health and CMV-seronegative.

The chain combines TRBV29-1 with TRBJ2-7; TRBD1 matches at 8 bases. Germline loops: CDR1 SQVTM, CDR2 ANQGSEA. With V trimmed by 3 bases and J by 8 bases, 9 bases remained unmatched. The CDR3 has 13 amino acids. CDR3 in DNA: TGCAGCGTTGAGCGGACAGGGACCTCCAAGCAGTACTTC. Its translation: CSVERTGTSKQYF.

This sequence joins TRBV18 and TRBJ2-5, with 11 nucleotides matching TRBD1. The J call may be in error: the DNA end matches TRBJ2-7 better. Germline CDR1 reads KGHSH; CDR2 reads LQKENI. The CDR3 runs 15 residues. CDR3 sequence reads: CASSRGTGGSYEQYF. CDR3 nucleotides: TGTGCCAGCTCACGCGGGACAGGGGGCTCCTACGAGCAGTACTTC.

The chain joins TRBV7-2 to TRBJ2-7; D is possibly TRBD1 (6 bases). With 4 bases removed from V and 2 bases from J, the gap between germline ends came to 9 bases. The CDR3 has 13 amino acids. Germline assignment: CDR1 SGHTA and CDR2 FQGNSA. The CDR3: CASSSGATYEQYF. As DNA, the CDR3 is TGTGCCAGCAGCTCAGGGGCCACCTACGAGCAGTACTTC.

J is TRBJ1-6 and V is TRBV28; a weak D match, TRBD1 (5 bases). Germline CDR1 MDHEN, CDR2 SYDVKM. There are 12 residues in the CDR3. Trimming cost V 6 bases and J 13 bases, with 13 bases left between them. The DNA of the CDR3 is TGTGCCAGCAGCAAGACAGTTTGGCCCCTCCACTTT. This encodes CASSKTVWPLHF.

This clone was counted between two and nine times. The chain links TRBV19 to TRBJ2-7, with D maybe TRBD1 (5 bases). The ends were cut back, 7 bases at V and 5 bases at J, with 18 bases in the middle. CDR1 and CDR2 from the germline V gene are LNHDA and SQIVND (reference sequence). CDR3 length: 14 residues. The CDR3 DNA reads as TGTGCCAGTACCGTGAGTGACAGTACCCACGAGCAGTACTTC. Amino acids: CASTVSDSTHEQYF.

The chain recombines TRBV9 with TRBJ1-1; possible D gene TRBD1, 5 bases. V lost 0 bases to trimming and J lost 2 bases, with 11 bases between them. Germline V lookup: CDR1 SGDLS, CDR2 YYNGEE. There are 15 residues in the CDR3. The CDR3 loop is CASSVGTGRNTEAFF. Written as DNA, the CDR3 is TGTGCCAGCAGCGTAGGAACAGGCCGAAACACTGAAGCTTTCTTT.

V and J are TRBV19 and TRBJ2-2, with TRBD2 as a possible D gene (5 bases). The germline V gene has CDR1 LNHDA and CDR2 SQIVND (reference sequence). The V end lost 3 bases, the J end lost 7 bases, and 15 bases lay between the germline ends. This CDR3 is built from 15 residues. This CDR3 reads CASSIATRGVGELFF. Written as DNA, the CDR3 is TGTGCCAGTAGTATTGCTACTAGAGGTGTCGGGGAGCTGTTTTTT.

The chain is built from TRBV5-1 and TRBJ2-3; tentative D call: TRBD2 (5 bases). CDR1 is SGHRS, CDR2 YFSETQ, per germline. V shed 0 bases and J shed 3 bases, with 14 bases lying between them. The CDR3 contains 16 residues. The CDR3 DNA is TGCGCCAGCAGCTTGGGCGTGGGAGTAGGTACAGATACGCAGTATTTT. Translation: CASSLGVGVGTDTQYF. The entire variable domain, with the rest obtained from reference TRBV5-1 and TRBJ2-3, is as follows: KAGVTQTPRYLIKTRGQQVTLSCSPISGHRSVSWYQQTPGQGLQFLFEYFSETQRNKGNFPGRFSGRQFSNSRSEMNVSTLELGDSALYLCASSLGVGVGTDTQYFGPGTRLTVL.

The rearrangement joins TRBV5-1 to TRBJ2-5, with D maybe TRBD1 (6 bases). The CDR3 runs 14 residues. Between the trimmed V and J ends, which lost 2 bases and 1 base, there was a span of 9 bases. In germline, CDR1 is SGHRS, CDR2 YFSETQ. The DNA for the CDR3 is TGCGCCAGCAGCTTTACAGGGCTCCAAGAGACCCAGTACTTC. Its protein product is CASSFTGLQETQYF.